This T cell receptor beta chain was sequenced in a study of cytomegalovirus exposure and HLA in healthy donors. The V gene end was trimmed by 1 base and the J gene end by 5 bases; junction bases not matched to a gene: 11. Germline CDR1 and CDR2: GTSNPN and SVGIG (reference sequence). There are 17 residues in the CDR3. General study results and limits: Most TCR sequences proved rare, with some public TCRs found in many donors. Several top significant clusters appeared, in a later analysis, to be linked to common viral pathogens.

As for the donors, each was a healthy bone marrow donor. It was with 60 Vbeta and 13 Jbeta primers that the PCR ran. The assay was immunoSEQ multiplex PCR, and TCRdb's table has in-frame clones only and misses some. The sample includes approximately 200,000 clones, 85% of them seen just once. Worth noting for this clone: Its antigen is unknown.

The receptor was isolated from a woman aged 45-60 years in good health and CMV-seronegative. Sequencing used PBMCs. The chain employs TRBV30 and TRBJ1-6; 7 nucleotides line up with TRBD1. The CDR3 sequence is CAWSAPRGRRNNSPLHF. The CDR3 bases are TGTGCCTGGAGTGCCCCAAGGGGGCGGAGGAATAATTCACCCCTCCACTTT.